One and the same sample provided the 11 T cell receptor beta chains below, sequenced in a study of T cell responses to AZD1222 COVID-19 vaccine. This table comes from immunoSEQ multiplex PCR, and its TCRdb copy is limited to in-frame clones, with some not included. The sample lists roughly 180,000 clones; approximately 89% were seen once. This material consisted of peripheral blood, taken 28 days after the second AZD1222 dose. The source is an adult who received the AZD1222 COVID-19 vaccine.

The chain is built from TRBV3-1 (or the pseudogene TRBV3-2) and TRBJ1-2, with D uncertain. CDR3 length: 14 amino acids. Germline V gene data show CDR1 as LGHDT and CDR2 as YNNKEL (reference sequence). V was trimmed by 4 bases and J by 8 bases, leaving 17 bases between them. In DNA, the CDR3 is TGTGCCAGCAGCCTCCCCGAAGGGCCGGGGGGCTACACCTTC. Amino acid sequence: CASSLPEGPGGYTF.

The chain carries TRBV19 and TRBJ2-5; tentatively, D is TRBD2 (6 bases). CDR1 and CDR2 from the germline V gene are LNHDA and SQIVND (reference sequence). V was trimmed by 1 base and J by 2 bases, leaving 14 bases between them. The CDR3 is 16 residues long. The CDR3 protein is CASSIGVVGRQETQYF. The CDR3 nucleotides read TGTGCCAGTAGTATAGGGGTCGTGGGGAGGCAAGAGACCCAGTACTTC.

V gene TRBV9 combines with J gene TRBJ2-6; D gene uncertain. The V gene lost 4 bases and the J gene lost 0 bases, with 11 bases spanning the gap. CDR1 SGDLS and CDR2 YYNGEE come from the germline V gene. The CDR3 spans 16 residues. In nucleotides, the CDR3 is TGTGCCAGCAGCACGAGGTCAGGCTCTGGGGCCAACGTCCTGACTTTC. Translated, it gives CASSTRSGSGANVLTF. Full variable domain (rest looked up from reference TRBV9 and TRBJ2-6): DSGVTQTPKHLITATGQRVTLRCSPRSGDLSVYWYQQSLDQGLQFLIQYYNGEERAKGNILERFSAQQFPDLHSELNLSSLELGDSALYFCASSTRSGSGANVLTFGAGSRLTVL.

This clone came up many times. This chain joins TRBV7-9 and TRBJ1-2; tentative D call: TRBD1 (5 bases). This CDR3 region has 15 residues. Trimming took 2 bases from V and 1 from J, leaving 11 bases between them. The germline V gene encodes CDR1 SEHNR and CDR2 FQNEAQ (reference sequence). The CDR3 sequence is CASSLWQGLNYGYTF. DNA for the CDR3: TGTGCCAGCAGCTTATGGCAGGGACTTAACTATGGCTACACCTTC.

V and J are TRBV19 and TRBJ1-1, with D possibly TRBD1 on 5 matching bases. CDR1 is LNHDA and CDR2 is SQIVND in the germline V gene (reference sequence). This CDR3 is 14 amino acids long. V was pared by 7 bases and J by 2 bases, with 14 bases between. CDR3 residues: CASTFDSLNTEAFF. The CDR3 nucleotides read TGTGCCAGTACCTTTGACAGTCTTAACACTGAAGCTTTCTTT.

V is TRBV10-1 and J is TRBJ2-1; possible D gene TRBD1, 5 bases. The CDR3 totals 15 residues. The germline V gene has CDR1 WNHNN and CDR2 SYGVQD (reference sequence). V gave up 2 bases and J gave up 2 bases, with 10 bases separating them. The CDR3 reads CASSEGQGPYNEQFF. The DNA of the CDR3 is TGCGCCAGCAGTGAGGGGCAGGGTCCCTACAATGAGCAGTTCTTC.

The chain carries TRBV9 and TRBJ1-5; no reliable D call. The germline gives CDR1 SGDLS, CDR2 YYNGEE. Trimming pared 0 bases from V and 1 base from J, leaving 11 bases between. The CDR3 consists of 16 residues. The CDR3 loop reads CASSVGGGSSNQPQHF. The CDR3 DNA is TGTGCCAGCAGCGTAGGTGGAGGGTCGAGCAATCAGCCCCAGCATTTT.

The chain combines TRBV18 with TRBJ1-1; D ambiguous. Germline CDR1 and CDR2: KGHSH and LQKENI. The CDR3 sequence is 14 residues long. Trimming took 3 bases from V and 1 from J, leaving 9 bases between them. CDR3 sequence (DNA): TGTGCCAGCTCACCTCGGAGTTCGAACACTGAAGCTTTCTTT. Its protein product is CASSPRSSNTEAFF.

The chain links TRBV6-5 to TRBJ2-5; tentative D call: TRBD1 (6 bases). Germline V gene lookup returns CDR1 MNHEY and CDR2 SVGAGI. The CDR3 spans 13 residues. V lost 6 bases, J lost 5 bases, and 13 bases lay in between. In DNA, the CDR3 is TGTGCCAGCAGGTTCAGGGGTAGGGAGACCCAGTACTTC. Its translation: CASRFRGRETQYF.

The V gene is TRBV18, the J gene TRBJ1-4; D not certain. This CDR3 contains 15 residues. Germline CDR1 is KGHSH and CDR2 is LQKENI. V gave up 3 bases and J gave up 0 bases, with 8 bases separating them. The CDR3 DNA sequence: TGTGCCAGCTCACCCCCGTTTCCAACTAATGAAAAACTGTTTTTT. Its translation is CASSPPFPTNEKLFF.

The V call is TRBV7-2, the J call TRBJ1-1; the D gene is possibly TRBD1 (5 bases). Germline V gene sequence: CDR1 SGHTA, CDR2 FQGNSA. V lost 0 bases, J lost 0 bases, and 14 bases lay in between. CDR3 size: 17 residues. The CDR3, as DNA: TGTGCCAGCAGCTTAGCGCTTGGGGCTCTCGTGAACACTGAAGCTTTCTTT. Protein product: CASSLALGALVNTEAFF.